This T cell receptor beta chain came from a study of metastatic and nonmetastatic thyroid tumors. Study overall: Malignant thyroid and benign thyroid patients provided blood and tumor or nodule tissue whose repertoires were compared.

With 4 bases removed from V and 4 bases from J, the gap between germline ends came to 13 bases. CDR3 size: 14 residues. Per germline, CDR1 SGHKS and CDR2 YYEKEE (reference sequence). TCRdb re-called the PCR reads through MiXCR. Of fewer than 25,000 clones listed, 15% to 20% are singletons. Study-wide results and caveats: For both blood and tumor, malignant thyroid tumors reportedly showed significantly higher TCR beta diversity than benign nodules did.

No patient received treatment before thyroid surgery. On this clone: The antigen remains unidentified. This may be a read error, as it is one base from a much larger clone.

The TCR comes from a female donor with papillary thyroid cancer or a benign thyroid nodule (not recorded which). Some clones in this sample may be carry-over from other donors' samples. The rearrangement joins TRBV5-5 to TRBJ2-3; possible D gene TRBD1, 6 bases. What was sequenced was blood. The DNA for the CDR3 is TGTGCCAGCAGCCAAAAACAGGGTGCAGATACGCAGTATTTT. Translation: CASSQKQGADTQYF.